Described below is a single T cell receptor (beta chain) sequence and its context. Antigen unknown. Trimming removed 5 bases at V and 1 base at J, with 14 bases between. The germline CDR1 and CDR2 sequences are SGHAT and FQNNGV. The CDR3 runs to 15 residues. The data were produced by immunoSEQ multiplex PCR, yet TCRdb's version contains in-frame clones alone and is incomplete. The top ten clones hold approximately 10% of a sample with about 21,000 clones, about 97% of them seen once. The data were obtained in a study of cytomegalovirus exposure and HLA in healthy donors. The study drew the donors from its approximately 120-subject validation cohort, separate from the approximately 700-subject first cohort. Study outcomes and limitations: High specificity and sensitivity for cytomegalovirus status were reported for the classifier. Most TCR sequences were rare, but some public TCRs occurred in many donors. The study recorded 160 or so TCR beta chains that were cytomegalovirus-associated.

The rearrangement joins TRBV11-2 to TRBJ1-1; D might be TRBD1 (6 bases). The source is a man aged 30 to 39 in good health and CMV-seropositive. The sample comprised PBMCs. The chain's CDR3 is CASSRPGTQNTEAFF. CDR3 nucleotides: TGTGCCAGCAGCCGACCCGGGACACAGAACACTGAAGCTTTCTTT.